This TCR beta chain was captured in a study of cytomegalovirus exposure and HLA in healthy donors. A word on this clone: Its antigen is not known.

The V gene's germline CDR1 is LNHNV and CDR2 YYDKDF (reference sequence). The CDR3 totals 15 residues. Trimming left V 5 bases short and J 1 base short, with 15 bases between. Use of 60 Vbeta and 13 Jbeta primers characterized the PCR. Sequencing used immunoSEQ multiplex PCR; TCRdb keeps in-frame clones, though not all of them. The data show some 150,000 clones, about 79% seen once. Notes on the study in general: V- and J-gene trimming in TCR beta was tied to a missense DCLRE1C variant by an analysis performed later. As a later analysis showed, several of the most significant clusters appeared to be linked to common viral pathogens.

V usage is TRBV15 and J usage is TRBJ2-7, with D maybe TRBD1 (6 bases). The sequence was collected from a female donor in good health and CMV-seropositive. Input material: PBMCs. CDR3 loop: CATSPAQGSSYEQYF. CDR3 DNA sequence: TGTGCCACCAGCCCCGCACAGGGTTCTTCCTACGAGCAGTACTTC.